The 14 T cell receptor beta chains below were found in one sample sequenced in a study of cytomegalovirus exposure and HLA in healthy donors. 13 Jbeta primers and 60 Vbeta primers were used for the PCR. Some clones are missing from TCRdb's copy, which holds only in-frame ones; the method was immunoSEQ multiplex PCR. The listing contains under 200,000 clones. Sequenced material: PBMCs. These receptors came from a man in his thirties or forties in good health and CMV-seronegative.

The genes are TRBV2 and TRBJ2-7, with D uncertain. The germline V gene encodes CDR1 SNHLY and CDR2 FYNNEI. The CDR3 has 12 residues. Between the trimmed V and J ends, which lost 8 bases and 5 bases, there was a span of 13 bases. CDR3 loop: CASLQMGDEQYF. The CDR3 coding sequence is TGTGCCAGCTTACAGATGGGCGACGAGCAGTACTTC. The full variable domain, with the rest looked up from reference TRBV2 and TRBJ2-7, is EPEVTQTPSHQVTQMGQEVILRCVPISNHLYFYWYRQILGQKVEFLVSFYNNEISEKSEIFDDQFSVERPDGSNFTLKIRSTKLEDSAMYFCASLQMGDEQYFGPGTRLTVT.

The gene calls are TRBV18 and TRBJ1-5, with 12 positions matching TRBD1. This CDR3 comprises 16 residues. Germline V CDR1 and CDR2: KGHSH, LQKENI. V lost 3 bases and J lost 6; bases outside the gene matches: 6. The CDR3 sequence is CASSPTGQGAGQPQHF. CDR3 DNA sequence: TGTGCCAGCTCACCGACGGGACAGGGGGCTGGTCAGCCCCAGCATTTT. The whole variable domain, filled in from reference TRBV18 and TRBJ1-5, reads NAGVMQNPRHLVRRRGQEARLRCSPMKGHSHVYWYRQLPEEGLKFMVYLQKENIIDESGMPKERFSAEFPKEGPSILRIQQVVRGDSAAYFCASSPTGQGAGQPQHFGDGTRLSIL.

This rearrangement joins TRBV10-3 to TRBJ2-3, with D perhaps matching TRBD1 (6 bases). The CDR3 is 14 amino acids. V was clipped by 7 bases and J by 2 bases, with 13 bases between them. Germline loops: CDR1 ENHRY, CDR2 SYGVKD. This CDR3 is CAITQDSNTDTQYF. CDR3 DNA: TGTGCCATCACCCAGGACAGCAACACAGATACGCAGTATTTT.

The chain carries TRBV6-6 and TRBJ1-1; maybe TRBD1 (5 bases). V dropped 4 bases and J dropped 5 bases, with 20 bases sitting between them. The germline V gene encodes CDR1 MNHNY and CDR2 SVGAGI (reference sequence). The length of the CDR3 is 16 residues. Here the CDR3 DNA reads TGTGCCAGCAGTTGCTCGTCAGGGATTGGGCAGACTGAAGCTTTCTTT. Protein: CASSCSSGIGQTEAFF.

Here the CDR3 reads CASSPGLGYTF. In DNA form, the CDR3 reads TGTGCCAGCAGCCCCGGTCTTGGCTACACCTTC. The chain uses TRBV11-2 and TRBJ1-2; D remains ambiguous. The CDR3 contains 11 residues. Trimming took off 5 bases at V and 7 bases at J, with 8 bases between the two ends. CDR1 is SGHAT, CDR2 FQNNGV, per germline.

V usage is TRBV11-3 and J usage is TRBJ2-2, with TRBD1 matching over 11 bases. Germline lookup yields CDR1 SGHNT and CDR2 YENEEA. This CDR3 is built from 17 residues. With 3 bases clipped from V and 3 bases from J, the junction kept 6 bases outside the gene matches. In DNA, the CDR3 is TGTGCCAGCAGCTTCGGACAGGGGGCTATGTACACCGGGGAGCTGTTTTTT. Translating it yields CASSFGQGAMYTGELFF.

A word on this clone: At one end, the junction sequence differs from germline, possibly due to a read error. The chain couples TRBV30 to TRBJ1-3; TRBD1 is a possible D gene (5 bases). In germline, CDR1 is GTSNPN, CDR2 SVGIG (reference sequence). The CDR3 is 16 amino acids. CDR3 DNA: TGTGCCTCGACCCCCGAACAGGCCCTCTCTGTAAACACCATATATTTT. Its protein is CASTPEQALSVNTIYF.

V and J are TRBV4-3 and TRBJ2-7, with a weak D call TRBD2 (6 bases). The ends were cut back, 3 bases at V and 0 bases at J, with 18 bases in the middle. The CDR3 is made up of 17 amino acids. Germline CDR1 and CDR2: LGHNA and YSLEER. CDR3 in DNA: TGCGCCAGCAGCCACTCCATCCAGGGACTGAGCTCCTACGAGCAGTACTTC. Translated, it gives CASSHSIQGLSSYEQYF.

This rearrangement joins TRBV5-6 to TRBJ1-2; D not resolved. This CDR3 region has 15 residues. The V and J ends lost 4 bases and 4 bases respectively, with 17 bases between them. Germline V CDR1 and CDR2: SGHDT, YYEEEE. CDR3 loop: CASSLGWRFFYGYTF. The CDR3 nucleotides are TGTGCCAGCAGCCTCGGATGGCGGTTCTTCTATGGCTACACCTTC. The variable domain in full, with the rest retrieved from reference TRBV5-6 and TRBJ1-2, is DAGVTQSPTHLIKTRGQQVTLRCSPKSGHDTVSWYQQALGQGPQFIFQYYEEEERQRGNFPDRFSGHQFPNYSSELNVNALLLGDSALYLCASSLGWRFFYGYTFGSGTRLTVV.

The chain is built from TRBV5-6 and TRBJ1-5; TRBD1 agrees at 8 bases. CDR3 length: 16 amino acids. V was clipped by 3 bases and J by 5 bases; unmatched bases: 10. In germline, CDR1 is SGHDT, CDR2 YYEEEE. CDR3 amino acids: CASSSAGGPSDQPQHF. CDR3 nucleotide sequence: TGTGCCAGCAGCTCTGCAGGGGGCCCCTCGGATCAGCCCCAGCATTTT.

The chain employs TRBV19 and TRBJ2-1; a weak D match, TRBD1 (6 bases). V was trimmed by 3 bases and J by 4 bases, leaving 10 bases between them. The CDR3 is made up of 14 amino acids. Germline V gene lookup returns CDR1 LNHDA and CDR2 SQIVND (reference sequence). Written as DNA, the CDR3 is TGTGCCAGTAGTATTTCGGGACAATACAATGAGCAGTTCTTC. This encodes CASSISGQYNEQFF.

According to its frequency, this clone is medium-sized (0.01 to 0.1%). The J gene is TRBJ2-5, the V gene TRBV6-6, with TRBD2 matching over 10 bases. The V segment lost 3 bases and the J segment 5 bases; nucleotides outside the gene matches: 9. Germline V lookup: CDR1 MNHNY, CDR2 SVGAGI (reference sequence). The CDR3 extends over 16 amino acids. The CDR3, as DNA: TGTGCCAGCAGTTATTACCGGACTAGCGGAGGGGAGACCCAGTACTTC. This encodes CASSYYRTSGGETQYF.

The V and J genes are TRBV20-1 and TRBJ2-1; D is unresolved. With 8 bases removed from V and 1 base from J, the gap between germline ends came to 6 bases. The germline CDR1 and CDR2 sequences are DFQATT and SNEGSKA (reference sequence). The CDR3 has 11 residues. The chain's CDR3 is CSLGSYNEQFF. CDR3 nucleotide sequence: TGCAGTCTAGGTTCCTACAATGAGCAGTTCTTC.

This chain links TRBV6-4 with TRBJ2-5, with D maybe TRBD1 (5 bases). From germline, CDR1 is MRHNA and CDR2 SNTAGT. Trimming cost V 3 bases and J 2 bases, with 7 bases left between them. This CDR3 region has 13 residues. CDR3 bases: TGTGCCAGCAGTGAGGGGCCACAAGAGACCCAGTACTTC. Residues: CASSEGPQETQYF.